This paragraph reports one T cell receptor (beta chain). Its target is unknown. This entry is derived from a study of cytomegalovirus exposure and HLA in healthy donors. In the PCR, 60 Vbeta and 13 Jbeta primers were used. The repertoire was sequenced with immunoSEQ multiplex PCR; TCRdb's copy has only in-frame clones and lacks some. The profile covers approximately 110,000 clones, with approximately 70% appearing a single time and roughly 10% taken by the ten largest. This CDR3 has 15 residues. The V segment lost 1 base and the J segment 0 bases; nucleotides outside the gene matches: 1. Per the germline V gene, CDR1 is SQVTM and CDR2 is ANQGSEA. Points from the study as a whole: An Asian-associated ancestry cluster reportedly showed fewer N-insertions than the roughly 700-donor mean in a later analysis.

The source of this sequence is a man aged 25 to 40 in good health and CMV-seropositive. Sequencing was done on a sample of PBMCs. The rearrangement uses TRBV29-1 and TRBJ2-1, with 9 bases identical to TRBD1. The CDR3 DNA sequence: TGCAGCGTTGAAGGGACAGGGGTCTCCTACAATGAGCAGTTCTTC. Translating it yields CSVEGTGVSYNEQFF.